Each of the 28 T cell receptor beta chains below was sequenced from the same sample in a study of blood T cell repertoires in COVID-19. Assay used: immunoSEQ multiplex PCR; TCRdb lists only in-frame clones, some missing. This table has more than 250,000 clones, around 87% appearing once. The specimen was peripheral blood. The receptors were sampled from a man aged 45-65 years with active or convalescent COVID-19.

The chain has TRBV9 and TRBJ1-1; no reliable D call. V dropped 1 base and J dropped 1 base, with 5 bases sitting between them. This CDR3 comprises 13 residues. From germline, CDR1 is SGDLS and CDR2 YYNGEE. CDR3 in DNA: TGTGCCAGCAGCGTATGGCAGAACACTGAAGCTTTCTTT. This encodes CASSVWQNTEAFF.

The rearrangement joins TRBV19 to TRBJ2-1, with D perhaps TRBD1 (6 bases). CDR3 length equals 15 residues. The germline V gene has CDR1 LNHDA and CDR2 SQIVND (reference sequence). V was cut by 2 bases and J by 1 base, with 9 bases left in between. This chain's CDR3 is CASSITGMSYNEQFF. CDR3 bases: TGTGCCAGTAGTATAACAGGGATGTCCTACAATGAGCAGTTCTTC.

The rearrangement uses TRBV30 and TRBJ2-1, with 10 bases fitting TRBD1. The ends lost 3 bases at V and 4 bases at J; junction bases unmatched: 3. The CDR3 has 14 residues. CDR1 is GTSNPN and CDR2 is SVGIG in the germline V gene (reference sequence). CDR3 sequence (DNA): TGTGCCTGGAGCCGGGACAGGGGTTACAATGAGCAGTTCTTC. Amino acid sequence: CAWSRDRGYNEQFF.

Only a few counts were recorded for this clone. The chain joins TRBV19 to TRBJ1-4; 8 bases line up with TRBD1. The germline gives CDR1 LNHDA, CDR2 SQIVND (reference sequence). The V segment lost 9 bases and the J segment 8 bases; nucleotides outside the gene matches: 11. The CDR3 has 14 amino acids. CDR3 sequence reads: CASGIRQGSEKLFF. CDR3 nucleotides: TGTGCCAGCGGTATTCGACAGGGGAGCGAAAAACTGTTTTTT.

The gene calls are TRBV14 and TRBJ1-2, with 8 bases lining up with TRBD1. The junction had 9 bases not matched to a gene; V was cut back by 4 bases and J by 5 bases. CDR1 SGHDN and CDR2 FVKESK come from the germline V gene. This CDR3 contains 15 residues. CDR3 nucleotide sequence: TGTGCCAGCAGCCCTTCAACGACAGGGGCGTATGGCTACACCTTC. Translation gives CASSPSTTGAYGYTF.

This chain uses TRBV6-2 or TRBV6-3 with TRBJ2-7; D is unclear. The germline V gene has CDR1 MNHEY and CDR2 SVGEGT. V lost 0 bases and J 6 bases, leaving 9 bases between the germline ends. The CDR3 length is 13 residues. The DNA for the CDR3 is TGTGCCAGCAGTTACTCGGAAGCGATCGAGCAGTACTTC. This gives the protein CASSYSEAIEQYF.

The chain carries TRBV2 and TRBJ2-5; the match to TRBD2 covers 7 bases. The CDR3 loop spans 16 amino acids. Germline V gene sequence: CDR1 SNHLY, CDR2 FYNNEI. The V segment lost 7 bases and the J segment 1 base; nucleotides outside the gene matches: 12. The CDR3 spells CASKRSGTKLQETQYF. The CDR3 DNA reads TGTGCCAGCAAAAGGAGTGGGACTAAACTCCAAGAGACCCAGTACTTC.

This clone has only one observation. The chain recombines TRBV19 with TRBJ1-1; 7 nucleotides align to TRBD1. Germline CDR1 and CDR2: LNHDA and SQIVND (reference sequence). V was clipped by 5 bases and J by 7 bases; unmatched bases: 7. The CDR3 spans 13 residues. Written as DNA, the CDR3 is TGTGCCAGTAGTTTAACAGGGGCGGGTGAAGCTTTCTTT. This encodes CASSLTGAGEAFF.

V gene TRBV2 combines with J gene TRBJ1-1; TRBD1 aligns across 9 bases. Unmatched junction bases numbered 5, after V lost 6 bases and J lost 0 bases. In germline, CDR1 is SNHLY, CDR2 FYNNEI. CDR3 length: 15 residues. The CDR3 is CASRDTGGVNTEAFF. The CDR3, as DNA: TGTGCCAGCAGGGACACAGGGGGCGTGAACACTGAAGCTTTCTTT. Full variable domain (rest looked up from reference TRBV2 and TRBJ1-1): EPEVTQTPSHQVTQMGQEVILRCVPISNHLYFYWYRQILGQKVEFLVSFYNNEISEKSEIFDDQFSVERPDGSNFTLKIRSTKLEDSAMYFCASRDTGGVNTEAFFGQGTRLTVV.

This clone was observed once. The V gene is TRBV2, the J gene TRBJ1-3; 8 bases are a match to TRBD1. V lost 8 bases to trimming and J lost 0 bases; unmatched junction nucleotides: 9. Germline V gene data show CDR1 as SNHLY and CDR2 as FYNNEI. This CDR3 region has 16 residues. In nucleotides, the CDR3 is TGTGCCAGCGACAGGGGCCGCACCTTCTCTGGAAACACCATATATTTT. Its translation is CASDRGRTFSGNTIYF. Full variable domain (missing parts from reference TRBV2 and TRBJ1-3): EPEVTQTPSHQVTQMGQEVILRCVPISNHLYFYWYRQILGQKVEFLVSFYNNEISEKSEIFDDQFSVERPDGSNFTLKIRSTKLEDSAMYFCASDRGRTFSGNTIYFGEGSWLTVV.

This clone was detected only once. V and J are TRBV7-9 and TRBJ1-2; 8 nucleotides line up with TRBD1. Per the germline V gene, CDR1 is SEHNR and CDR2 is FQNEAQ (reference sequence). CDR3 length: 15 amino acids. V shed 2 bases and J 3 bases; nucleotides not matched to a gene: 5. Here the CDR3 DNA reads TGTGCCAGCAGCTTACAGGCAGGGGGCGACTATGGCTACACCTTC. It yields the protein CASSLQAGGDYGYTF.

The chain is built from TRBV5-1 and TRBJ2-1; weak D call: TRBD2 (5 bases). The germline gives CDR1 SGHRS, CDR2 YFSETQ. V dropped 6 bases and J dropped 9 bases, with 16 bases sitting between them. The CDR3 has 13 amino acids. This CDR3 reads CASTNPGAGEQFF. In DNA form, the CDR3 reads TGCGCCAGCACGAACCCTGGCGCGGGTGAGCAGTTCTTC.

The chain couples TRBV12-3 or TRBV12-4 to TRBJ1-5, with 8 bases that match TRBD1. The CDR3 is 13 residues long. Losses at the gene ends were 6 bases for V and 6 bases for J; bases not matched to a gene: 4. CDR3 amino acids: CASSQDRVQPQHF. The CDR3 DNA sequence: TGTGCCAGCAGCCAGGACAGGGTTCAGCCCCAGCATTTT.

On this clone itself: Other DNA sequences in this sample translate to the same CDR3. This chain connects TRBV6-2 or TRBV6-3 to TRBJ2-7; TRBD1 is a possible D gene (5 bases). The CDR3 is made up of 12 amino acids. Trimming cost V 6 bases and J 3 bases, with 9 bases left between them. Germline CDR1 and CDR2: MNHEY and SVGEGT. The CDR3 loop reads CASSSQGYEQYF. CDR3 DNA: TGTGCCAGCAGCTCGCAGGGCTACGAGCAGTACTTC.

This clone occurred a few times. This chain uses TRBV5-1 with TRBJ2-1; 13 bases map to TRBD2. Germline lookup yields CDR1 SGHRS and CDR2 YFSETQ. The CDR3 totals 16 residues. Trimming took 4 bases from V and 13 from J; bases not matched to a gene: 14. CDR3 in amino acids: CASSGTSGRAKGRQFF. The CDR3 nucleotides read TGCGCCAGCAGCGGAACTAGCGGGAGGGCGAAAGGCCGTCAGTTCTTC.

The V call is TRBV6-5, the J call TRBJ2-1; D possibly corresponds to TRBD2 (5 bases). Germline V lookup: CDR1 MNHEY, CDR2 SVGAGI. There are 14 residues in the CDR3. V lost 2 bases and J 5 bases, leaving 10 bases between the germline ends. CDR3 nucleotides: TGTGCCAGCAGTTACGGGCTAGCTGACAATGAGCAGTTCTTC. Translation: CASSYGLADNEQFF.

The rearrangement links TRBV4-3 to TRBJ2-1, with 14 positions matching TRBD2. Germline V gives CDR1 LGHNA, CDR2 YSLEER. V lost 0 bases, J lost 8 bases, and 9 bases stayed unmatched. The CDR3 has 18 residues. CDR3 loop: CASSQDPPTSGGAYEQFF. The CDR3, as DNA: TGCGCCAGCAGCCAAGACCCCCCGACTAGCGGGGGGGCGTATGAGCAGTTCTTC.

The chain combines TRBV7-9 with TRBJ1-2, with D perhaps TRBD1 (5 bases). CDR1 SEHNR and CDR2 FQNEAQ come from the germline V gene (reference sequence). V dropped 2 bases and J dropped 8 bases, with 12 bases sitting between them. The CDR3 runs 13 residues. CDR3 DNA sequence: TGTGCCAGCAGCTTACGCAGGGAAGGCGGCTACACCTTC. It is translated as CASSLRREGGYTF.

This chain links TRBV9 with TRBJ2-3; the match to TRBD2 covers 9 bases. The CDR3 has 14 amino acids. CDR1 is SGDLS and CDR2 is YYNGEE in the germline V gene. V lost 7 bases to trimming and J lost 1 base; unmatched junction nucleotides: 4. The CDR3 DNA reads as TGTGCCAGCTCATCTAGCGGGGGCACAGATACGCAGTATTTT. This sequence encodes CASSSSGGTDTQYF.

CDR3 sequence (DNA): TGTGCCAGCAGCCCCGGGACAGTAATGGGTGAAAAACTGTTTTTT. This sequence encodes CASSPGTVMGEKLFF. The chain links TRBV5-4 to TRBJ1-4; TRBD1 aligns across 7 bases. Trimming took 4 bases from V and 7 from J; bases not matched to a gene: 10. The length of the CDR3 is 15 residues. CDR1 and CDR2 from the germline V gene are SGHNT and YYREEE (reference sequence).

The gene calls are TRBV6-2 or TRBV6-3 and TRBJ2-6; possibly TRBD2 for D (6 bases). The V and J ends lost 4 bases and 5 bases respectively, with 12 bases between them. This CDR3 region has 15 residues. Germline CDR1 is MNHEY and CDR2 is SVGEGT. The CDR3 DNA is TGTGCCAGCAGTTCGTGGAGGGCTAGGGCCAACGTCCTGACTTTC. This sequence encodes CASSSWRARANVLTF.

J is TRBJ2-7 and V is TRBV7-9; possibly TRBD1 for D (6 bases). There are 14 residues in the CDR3. Trimming removed 5 bases from V and 2 bases from J, with 13 bases in between. CDR1 SEHNR and CDR2 FQNEAQ come from the germline V gene (reference sequence). CDR3 coding DNA: TGTGCCAGCAGCCCCTGGACAGTGACCTACGAGCAGTACTTC. Translating it yields CASSPWTVTYEQYF.

This chain uses TRBV28 with TRBJ1-1; D is unresolved. This CDR3 comprises 16 residues. Germline V CDR1 and CDR2: MDHEN, SYDVKM. The ends were cut back, 11 bases at V and 5 bases at J, with 27 bases in the middle. Here the CDR3 reads CAARAPPGEMGTEAFF. CDR3 nucleotide sequence: TGTGCCGCTAGGGCACCACCCGGGGAGATGGGGACTGAAGCTTTCTTT.

The CDR3 is CASSGLVGAAYEQYF. The CDR3 DNA sequence: TGTGCCAGCAGCGGTCTCGTGGGAGCGGCCTACGAGCAGTACTTC. The rearrangement uses TRBV2 and TRBJ2-7, with D possibly TRBD2 on 5 matching bases. The germline gives CDR1 SNHLY, CDR2 FYNNEI. The CDR3 consists of 15 residues. Trimming stripped 6 bases from V and 2 bases from J, with 17 bases between. Full variable domain (outside the CDR3, taken from reference TRBV2 and TRBJ2-7): EPEVTQTPSHQVTQMGQEVILRCVPISNHLYFYWYRQILGQKVEFLVSFYNNEISEKSEIFDDQFSVERPDGSNFTLKIRSTKLEDSAMYFCASSGLVGAAYEQYFGPGTRLTVT.

The chain links TRBV18 to TRBJ2-7, with 9 nucleotides matching TRBD1. Unmatched junction bases numbered 4, after V lost 3 bases and J lost 4 bases. From germline, CDR1 is KGHSH and CDR2 LQKENI. The CDR3 totals 14 residues. The CDR3: CASSPGQGDYEQYF. The CDR3, as DNA: TGTGCCAGCTCACCGGGACAGGGAGATTACGAGCAGTACTTC.

The V and J genes are TRBV18 and TRBJ2-7, with D perhaps TRBD1 (6 bases). CDR3 length: 14 residues. From germline, CDR1 is KGHSH and CDR2 LQKENI. Trimming removed 4 bases at V and 2 bases at J, with 12 bases between. The CDR3 nucleotides read TGTGCCAGCTCACGCACAGGGCGAGCCTACGAGCAGTACTTC. Amino acid sequence: CASSRTGRAYEQYF.

V usage is TRBV28 and J usage is TRBJ1-1; 11 bases agree with TRBD1. CDR1 MDHEN and CDR2 SYDVKM come from the germline V gene. The CDR3 length is 18 residues. Losses at the gene ends were 1 base for V and 5 bases for J; bases not matched to a gene: 12. CDR3 DNA: TGTGCCAGCAGTTTATCCCTATGGACAGGGGGCAGGAGTACTGAAGCTTTCTTT. Translation gives CASSLSLWTGGRSTEAFF.

This clone was counted once. The chain has TRBV30 and TRBJ2-7; the match to TRBD1 covers 9 bases. The germline V gene encodes CDR1 GTSNPN and CDR2 SVGIG (reference sequence). The CDR3 is made up of 13 amino acids. The V segment lost 0 bases and the J segment 5 bases; nucleotides outside the gene matches: 2. CDR3 in DNA: TGTGCCTGGAGTGTAACAGGGGGCAACGAGCAGTACTTC. Encoded protein: CAWSVTGGNEQYF.